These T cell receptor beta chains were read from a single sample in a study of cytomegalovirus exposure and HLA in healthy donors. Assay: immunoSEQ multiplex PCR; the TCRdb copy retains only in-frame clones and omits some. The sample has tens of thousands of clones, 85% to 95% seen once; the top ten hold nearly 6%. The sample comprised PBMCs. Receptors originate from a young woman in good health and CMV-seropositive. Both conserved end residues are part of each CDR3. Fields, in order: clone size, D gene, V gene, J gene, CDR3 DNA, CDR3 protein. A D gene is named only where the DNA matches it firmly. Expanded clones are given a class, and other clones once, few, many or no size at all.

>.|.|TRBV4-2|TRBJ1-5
TGTGCCAGCAGCAGAGAGGGTAGCAATCAGCCCCAGCATTTT
CASSREGSNQPQHF
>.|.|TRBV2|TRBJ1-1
TGTGCCATCGACTCCATCACTGAAGCTTTCTTT
CAIDSITEAFF
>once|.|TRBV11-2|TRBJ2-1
TGTGCCAGCAGCTTAGATCTCGGACTCCATCTAAATGAGCAGTTCTTC
CASSLDLGLHLNEQFF
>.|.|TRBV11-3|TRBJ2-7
TGTGCCAGCAGCTTACAGGGGCCTGTCGAGCAGTACTTC
CASSLQGPVEQYF
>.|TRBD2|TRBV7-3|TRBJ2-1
TGTGCCAGCAGCTTACTAGCGGCAAACAATGAGCAGTTCTTC
CASSLLAANNEQFF
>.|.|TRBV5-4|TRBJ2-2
TGTGCCAGCAGCTTGGGTGAAGAGGGGGAGGGGGAGCTGTTTTTT
CASSLGEEGEGELFF
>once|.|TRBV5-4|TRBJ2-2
TGTGCCAGCAGCTCCCCCCCGGCCGGGGAGCTGTTTTTT
CASSSPPAGELFF
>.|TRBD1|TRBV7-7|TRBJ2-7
TGTGCCAGCATCTCAGAAGGGACAGGACATACTAACTACGAGCAGTACTTC
CASISEGTGHTNYEQYF
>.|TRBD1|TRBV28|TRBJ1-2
TGTGCCAGCAGACTACAGGGGGCGGATGGCTACACCTTC
CASRLQGADGYTF
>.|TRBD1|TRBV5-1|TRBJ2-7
TGCGCCAGCAGCTTGGAGGGGACAGGGTACCACGAGCAGTACTTC
CASSLEGTGYHEQYF
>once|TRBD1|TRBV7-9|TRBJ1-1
TGTGCCAGCAGCTCGGTAATCCTCCGGGACAGGGATTCTGAAGCTTTCTTT
CASSSVILRDRDSEAFF